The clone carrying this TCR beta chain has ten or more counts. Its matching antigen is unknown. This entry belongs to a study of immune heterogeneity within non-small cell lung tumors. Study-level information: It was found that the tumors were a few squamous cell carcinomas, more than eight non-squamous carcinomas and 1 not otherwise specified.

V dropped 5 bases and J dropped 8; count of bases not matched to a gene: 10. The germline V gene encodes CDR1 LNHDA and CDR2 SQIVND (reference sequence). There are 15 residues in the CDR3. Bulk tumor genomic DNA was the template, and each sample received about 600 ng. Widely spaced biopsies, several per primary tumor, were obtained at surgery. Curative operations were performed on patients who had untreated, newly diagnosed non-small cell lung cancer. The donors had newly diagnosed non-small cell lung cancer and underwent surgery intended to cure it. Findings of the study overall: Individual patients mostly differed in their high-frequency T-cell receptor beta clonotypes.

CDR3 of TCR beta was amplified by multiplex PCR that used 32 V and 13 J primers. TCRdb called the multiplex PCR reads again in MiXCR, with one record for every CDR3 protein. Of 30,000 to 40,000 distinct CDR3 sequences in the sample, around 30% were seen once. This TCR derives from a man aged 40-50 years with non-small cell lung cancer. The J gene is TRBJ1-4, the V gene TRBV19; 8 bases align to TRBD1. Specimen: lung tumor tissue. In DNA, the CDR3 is TGTGCCAGTAGTCCAGGACAGGGTTTTGAGGAAAAACTGTTTTTT. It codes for CASSPGQGFEEKLFF.